This TCR beta chain is drawn from a study of T cells in Graves' hyperthyroidism and ophthalmopathy. The study's findings and limits: In the blood, most expanded thyroid clonotypes above 0.001 appeared as well.

Disease duration under 2 months; hyperthyroidism patients were aged 18 to 65. Diagnostic decisions used clinical symptoms, serum thyroxine and TRAb, thyroid ultrasound and orbital computed tomography. The PBMCs studied were ones that came from 9 to 10 ml fresh peripheral blood. TCR beta CDR3 sequences were amplified from RNA transcripts. Researchers ran a first-round RT-PCR on the TCR CDR3 using the HTBI primer set. TCRdb recomputed calls from the multiplex PCR reads with MiXCR, one row per CDR3 protein. The sample has about 350,000 distinct CDR3 sequences, about 15% seen once. With respect to this clonotype: Its antigen remains unknown.

V lost 7 bases, J lost 3 bases, and 15 bases lay in between. The CDR3 has 15 residues. The germline V gene has CDR1 LNHDA and CDR2 SQIVND (reference sequence). This TCR was sampled from a woman aged 30 to 39 with Graves' hyperthyroidism. The sample consisted of blood. The chain is built from TRBV19 and TRBJ2-2; a possible D gene is TRBD1 (5 bases). DNA of the CDR3: TGTGCCAGTATCTGGACAAGGGATTACACCGGGGAGCTGTTTTTT. This gives the protein CASIWTRDYTGELFF.